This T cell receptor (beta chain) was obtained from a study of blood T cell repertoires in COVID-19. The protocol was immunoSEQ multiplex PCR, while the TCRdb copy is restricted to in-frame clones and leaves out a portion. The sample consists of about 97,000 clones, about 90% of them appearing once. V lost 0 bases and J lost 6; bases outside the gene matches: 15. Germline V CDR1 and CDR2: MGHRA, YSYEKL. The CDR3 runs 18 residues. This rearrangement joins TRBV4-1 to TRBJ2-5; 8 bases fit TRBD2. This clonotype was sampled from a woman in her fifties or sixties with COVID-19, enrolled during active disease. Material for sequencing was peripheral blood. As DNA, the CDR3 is TGCGCCAGCAGCCAAGACCCGGGGAGGAGCGGGGGTCGGAAGACCCAGTACTTC. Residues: CASSQDPGRSGGRKTQYF.